One and the same sample provided the 18 T cell receptor beta chains below, sequenced in a study of blood T cell repertoires in COVID-19. Data came from immunoSEQ multiplex PCR; TCRdb stores just in-frame clones and leaves some out. The sample lists approximately 290,000 clones, around 90% seen once, with roughly 1.1% in the top ten. The material sequenced was PBMCs or T cells enriched from blood (not recorded which). The source of these receptors is a woman aged 25 to 39 who had recovered from COVID-19.

The CDR3: CASSPRAGELFF. In DNA, the CDR3 is TGTGCCAGCAGCCCCCGCGCCGGGGAGCTGTTTTTT. The gene calls are TRBV16 and TRBJ2-2, with no clear D. Germline values: CDR1 KGHSY, CDR2 FQNENV. Trimming left V 4 bases short and J 6 bases short, with 6 bases between. CDR3 length: 12 residues.

V is TRBV27 and J is TRBJ2-3; no definite D call. Trimming stripped 5 bases from V and 1 base from J, with 10 bases between. This CDR3 contains 14 residues. Germline CDR1 reads MNHEY; CDR2 reads SMNVEV (reference sequence). CDR3 sequence (DNA): TGTGCCAGCAGTCCTCCTTATGGCACAGATACGCAGTATTTT. It yields the protein CASSPPYGTDTQYF.

The chain links TRBV11-2 to TRBJ2-1; the match to TRBD2 covers 12 bases. This CDR3 comprises 19 residues. Germline trimming cut 5 bases from V and 2 bases from J; bases unmatched to any gene: 13. Germline values: CDR1 SGHAT, CDR2 FQNNGV. As DNA, the CDR3 is TGTGCCAGCAGCCCCAAAGGGTTGACTAGCGGGGGACCCTACAATGAGCAGTTCTTC. Translation: CASSPKGLTSGGPYNEQFF.

Here the CDR3 reads CASSSALRDTEAFF. The DNA for the CDR3 is TGTGCCAGCAGTTCCGCATTGAGGGACACTGAAGCTTTCTTT. The chain couples TRBV6-6 to TRBJ1-1; D call uncertain. Trimming shortened V by 4 bases and J by 3 bases, and 12 bases separated the two germline ends. Germline V CDR1 and CDR2: MNHNY, SVGAGI (reference sequence). The CDR3 covers 14 residues.

The rearrangement uses TRBV6-6 and TRBJ1-6; 8 positions agree with TRBD1. The germline gives CDR1 MNHNY, CDR2 SVGAGI (reference sequence). CDR3 length equals 15 residues. The J segment lost 8 bases and the V segment lost 2 bases, leaving 5 bases of the junction unmatched. CDR3 DNA: TGTGCCAGCAGTTACGGACAGGGTTTGGATTCACCCCTCCACTTT. Protein: CASSYGQGLDSPLHF.

This clone was found once. A read error is possible here, since a much larger clone lies one base away. For the CDR3, the DNA is TGTGCCAGCAGTTCTAGCACAGATACGCAGTATTTT. It yields the protein CASSSSTDTQYF. This chain uses TRBV7-2 with TRBJ2-3; no firm D call. Germline V gene sequence: CDR1 SGHTA, CDR2 FQGNSA. The CDR3 loop spans 12 amino acids. V lost 6 bases and J lost 0, with 4 bases in between.

This chain connects TRBV7-9 to TRBJ1-4; tentative D call: TRBD1 (5 bases). The V end was cut by 5 bases, the J end by 6 bases, with 16 bases between. Germline V gene data show CDR1 as SEHNR and CDR2 as FQNEAQ (reference sequence). The CDR3 has 15 residues. CDR3 coding DNA: TGTGCCAGCAGCCCGGTGACGGGGGAGGATGAAAAACTGTTTTTT. Encoded protein: CASSPVTGEDEKLFF. Full variable domain (remainder filled in from reference TRBV7-9 and TRBJ1-4): DTGVSQNPRHKITKRGQNVTFRCDPISEHNRLYWYRQTLGQGPEFLTYFQNEAQLEKSRLLSDRFSAERPKGSFSTLEIQRTEQGDSAMYLCASSPVTGEDEKLFFGSGTQLSVL.

In regard to this clone: Other DNA sequences in this sample translate to the same CDR3. The chain joins TRBV5-1 to TRBJ2-7, with TRBD1 identical over 9 bases. J was trimmed by 1 base and V by 2 bases; bases with no gene match: 1. This CDR3 has 14 amino acids. The germline V gene encodes CDR1 SGHRS and CDR2 YFSETQ. CDR3 protein: CASSLQGASYEQYF. The DNA of the CDR3 is TGCGCCAGCAGCTTACAGGGGGCTTCCTACGAGCAGTACTTC. Supplemented by reference TRBV5-1 and TRBJ2-7, the full variable domain reads KAGVTQTPRYLIKTRGQQVTLSCSPISGHRSVSWYQQTPGQGLQFLFEYFSETQRNKGNFPGRFSGRQFSNSRSEMNVSTLELGDSALYLCASSLQGASYEQYFGPGTRLTVT.

This chain uses TRBV19 with TRBJ1-2; the D is unclear. Germline V gene data show CDR1 as LNHDA and CDR2 as SQIVND (reference sequence). Trimming took off 2 bases at V and 5 bases at J, with 12 bases between the two ends. The CDR3 runs to 14 residues. CDR3 coding DNA: TGTGCCAGTAGTATAACAGACGAGTGGTATGGCTACACCTTC. It translates to CASSITDEWYGYTF.

CDR3 sequence: CASSQAGTSNEQYF. In DNA form, the CDR3 reads TGCGCCAGCAGCCAAGCCGGGACTAGTAACGAGCAGTACTTC. The chain combines TRBV4-1 with TRBJ2-7; 8 positions agree with TRBD2. The length of the CDR3 is 14 residues. V lost 1 base, J lost 5 bases, and 4 bases stayed unmatched. CDR1 MGHRA and CDR2 YSYEKL come from the germline V gene.

The chain recombines TRBV2 with TRBJ1-1; TRBD1 might be the D (5 bases). Germline CDR1 is SNHLY and CDR2 is FYNNEI. V was trimmed by 7 bases and J by 11 bases, leaving 26 bases between them. The CDR3 runs 15 residues. CDR3 nucleotide sequence: TGTGCCAGCAAGGGGAACAACTTAGGCCTTGTTGGGGCTTTCTTT. This translates into CASKGNNLGLVGAFF. Drawing the rest from reference TRBV2 and TRBJ1-1, the complete variable domain is EPEVTQTPSHQVTQMGQEVILRCVPISNHLYFYWYRQILGQKVEFLVSFYNNEISEKSEIFDDQFSVERPDGSNFTLKIRSTKLEDSAMYFCASKGNNLGLVGAFFGQGTRLTVV.

This clone appeared a few times. The CDR3 loop reads CASSLWQGASSNQPQHF. The CDR3 nucleotides read TGTGCCAGCAGTTTATGGCAGGGGGCGAGCAGCAATCAGCCCCAGCATTTT. The chain links TRBV28 to TRBJ1-5, with 8 bases aligning to TRBD1. The germline V gene has CDR1 MDHEN and CDR2 SYDVKM. V lost 0 bases to trimming and J lost 1 base; unmatched junction nucleotides: 5. The CDR3 has 17 amino acids.

The J gene is TRBJ2-5, the V gene TRBV7-9, with D perhaps TRBD2 (5 bases). Germline V CDR1 and CDR2: SEHNR, FQNEAQ (reference sequence). V dropped 5 bases and J dropped 5 bases, with 12 bases sitting between them. CDR3 length: 13 residues. The CDR3 loop is CASSPTSFETQYF. In DNA, the CDR3 is TGTGCCAGCAGCCCAACTAGTTTCGAGACCCAGTACTTC. The full variable domain, in which reference TRBV7-9 and TRBJ2-5 provide the parts outside the CDR3, is DTGVSQNPRHKITKRGQNVTFRCDPISEHNRLYWYRQTLGQGPEFLTYFQNEAQLEKSRLLSDRFSAERPKGSFSTLEIQRTEQGDSAMYLCASSPTSFETQYFGPGTRLLVL.

The chain is built from TRBV10-2 and TRBJ2-7, with 9 positions matching TRBD2. Germline assignment: CDR1 WSHSY and CDR2 SAAADI. The CDR3 totals 14 residues. J gave up 3 bases and V 8 bases, and 8 bases lay outside the gene matches. The CDR3 sequence: CASGRSGSRYEQYF. CDR3 nucleotides: TGCGCCAGCGGACGTAGCGGGAGTCGCTACGAGCAGTACTTC.

The chain uses TRBV9 and TRBJ2-2, with D unresolved. Germline values: CDR1 SGDLS, CDR2 YYNGEE. V lost 4 bases and J lost 4, with 8 bases in between. The CDR3 loop spans 13 amino acids. The CDR3 loop is CASSHTFTGELFF. The DNA of the CDR3 is TGTGCCAGCAGCCACACGTTCACCGGGGAGCTGTTTTTT.

V and J are TRBV3-1 (or the pseudogene TRBV3-2) and TRBJ2-7, with TRBD1 identical over 10 bases. The trim removed 0 bases at V and 4 bases at J, leaving 6 bases unmatched. The CDR3 runs to 16 residues. CDR1 is LGHDT and CDR2 is YNNKEL in the germline V gene (reference sequence). The DNA of the CDR3 is TGTGCCAGCAGCCAAGACTCTGGGACAGGGGTATACGAGCAGTACTTC. Translated: CASSQDSGTGVYEQYF.

The V and J genes are TRBV6-2 or TRBV6-3 and TRBJ1-2; maybe TRBD1 (5 bases). Trimming removed 0 bases from V and 8 bases from J, with 10 bases in between. The length of the CDR3 is 13 residues. Germline values: CDR1 MNHEY, CDR2 SVGEGT. CDR3 amino acids: CASSYSAGQGYTF. In nucleotides, the CDR3 is TGTGCCAGCAGTTACTCGGCAGGGCAGGGCTACACCTTC.

This CDR3 reads CASRDRGPGEQYF. Written as DNA, the CDR3 is TGTGCCAGCAGAGACAGGGGGCCCGGCGAGCAGTACTTC. V usage is TRBV7-9 and J usage is TRBJ2-7; TRBD1 matches at 10 bases. The germline V gene has CDR1 SEHNR and CDR2 FQNEAQ (reference sequence). Germline trimming cut 6 bases from V and 6 bases from J; bases unmatched to any gene: 5. The length of the CDR3 is 13 residues.